The T cell receptor beta chain described here comes from a study of blood T cell repertoires in COVID-19. Study at large: PBMCs, B-cell-depleted T cells, or T cells were the source of the cDNA or gDNA that made up the material.

The CDR3 length is 16 residues. V lost 3 bases and J lost 8; bases outside the gene matches: 10. Per the germline V gene, CDR1 is SGHTA and CDR2 is FQGTGA. As processed by the authors: Scientists estimated how many nucleated cells there were by amplifying reference gene primers. The repertoire was sequenced with immunoSEQ multiplex PCR; TCRdb's copy has only in-frame clones and lacks some. That table is the source of V, J and clone size, and D and trimming were worked out from the DNA. The data contain around 56,000 clones, over 80% of them singletons. This sequence originates from a woman aged 60 to 75 with active or convalescent COVID-19. The chain joins TRBV7-3 to TRBJ2-1, with 10 bases that match TRBD2. Sequenced sample: peripheral blood. CDR3 sequence: CASSFKLSSGSDEQFF. CDR3 nucleotide sequence: TGTGCCAGCAGCTTCAAACTTTCTAGCGGGAGTGATGAGCAGTTCTTC.